A single sample is the source of the 18 T cell receptor beta chains below, sequenced in a study of T cell responses to AZD1222 COVID-19 vaccine. Sequenced by immunoSEQ multiplex PCR; TCRdb stores in-frame clones only, minus some. The table records 130,000 or so clones, 75% to 95% of them present only once. The source was peripheral blood, collected 28 days after the second AZD1222 dose. The source is an adult who received the AZD1222 COVID-19 vaccine.

CDR3 nucleotides: TGCGCCAGCAGCCACGATCTAGCGGGAGTGGGAGATACGCAGTATTTT. Encoded protein: CASSHDLAGVGDTQYF. This chain uses TRBV4-3 with TRBJ2-3; 10 bases line up with TRBD2. Germline loops: CDR1 LGHNA, CDR2 YSLEER. This CDR3 comprises 16 residues. With 3 bases clipped from V and 5 bases from J, the junction kept 8 bases outside the gene matches.

The gene calls are TRBV29-1 and TRBJ1-3; 7 bases match TRBD1. V lost 3 bases, J lost 1 base, and 3 bases stayed unmatched. The CDR3 runs 14 residues. CDR1 is SQVTM and CDR2 is ANQGSEA in the germline V gene. CDR3: CSVDGTASGNTIYF. The CDR3 nucleotides are TGCAGCGTTGATGGGACAGCTTCTGGAAACACCATATATTTT.

This rearrangement joins TRBV19 to TRBJ1-5; possible D gene TRBD1, 5 bases. The ends were cut back, 7 bases at V and 0 bases at J, with 10 bases in the middle. Germline-derived CDR1 and CDR2 are LNHDA and SQIVND (reference sequence). The CDR3 covers 14 residues. The CDR3 bases are TGTGCCAGTACCCTGACAGTTAGCAATCAGCCCCAGCATTTT. Protein sequence: CASTLTVSNQPQHF.

Comment on this clone: A clone one base away is much larger, so this may be a read error. The same CDR3 is also encoded by other DNA sequences in this sample. The J gene is TRBJ1-1, the V gene TRBV19; no reliable D call. Trimming removed 5 bases at V and 1 base at J, with 8 bases between. Germline CDR1 and CDR2: LNHDA and SQIVND (reference sequence). The CDR3 contains 13 residues. CDR3 sequence reads: CASSYTQNTEAFF. Here the CDR3 DNA reads TGTGCCAGTAGTTACACCCAGAACACTGAAGCTTTCTTT.

The rearrangement links TRBV7-8 to TRBJ1-1, with D perhaps matching TRBD1 (5 bases). CDR1 and CDR2 (germline): SGHVS, FQNEAQ. Trimming took off 6 bases at V and 8 bases at J, with 19 bases between the two ends. The CDR3 has 14 residues. CDR3 region: CASSLSRDGNEAFF. The CDR3 nucleotides are TGTGCCAGCAGTTTAAGCCGGGACGGGAACGAAGCTTTCTTT.

This clone is a singleton in its sample. The gene calls are TRBV19 and TRBJ1-1; 9 nucleotides line up with TRBD1. This CDR3 comprises 14 residues. V shed 3 bases, J shed 7 bases, and the junction held 6 bases outside the gene matches. Germline values: CDR1 LNHDA, CDR2 SQIVND (reference sequence). The DNA for the CDR3 is TGTGCCAGTAGTATTTTACAGGGGGCCGGTGAAGCTTTCTTT. Translation: CASSILQGAGEAFF.

The chain carries TRBV7-2 and TRBJ1-6; a weak D match, TRBD1 (6 bases). The CDR3 length is 16 residues. V was shortened by 4 bases and J by 5 bases, with 15 bases between the two germline ends. Germline lookup yields CDR1 SGHTA and CDR2 FQGNSA. Here the CDR3 reads CASSSSGRGNNSPLHF. CDR3 DNA sequence: TGTGCCAGCAGCTCCTCCGGTAGGGGGAATAATTCACCCCTCCACTTT.

The chain carries TRBV7-3 and TRBJ2-1; 9 bases match TRBD2. This CDR3 comprises 15 residues. The V segment lost 4 bases and the J segment 4 bases; nucleotides outside the gene matches: 5. Germline CDR1 SGHTA, CDR2 FQGTGA. CDR3 sequence reads: CASSSRGLAYNEQFF. DNA for the CDR3: TGTGCCAGCAGCTCTCGGGGACTAGCTTACAATGAGCAGTTCTTC.

The genes are TRBV6-7 and TRBJ2-7; D remains ambiguous. TRBV6-7 falls under the ORF class, with uncertain function. The CDR3 length is 15 residues. Trimming cost V 7 bases and J 4 bases, with 20 bases left between them. This chain's CDR3 is CASKDHRVQKYEQYV. For the CDR3, the DNA is TGTGCCAGCAAGGATCATAGGGTCCAGAAGTACGAGCAGTACGTC.

CDR3 sequence reads: CASSRHHSGSNQETQYF. The CDR3 DNA follows: TGTGCCAGCAGCCGACATCACAGTGGGAGCAACCAAGAGACCCAGTACTTC. The V and J genes are TRBV6-2 or TRBV6-3 and TRBJ2-5; possible D gene TRBD2, 5 bases. V lost 6 bases to trimming and J lost 0 bases, with 20 bases between them. Germline CDR1 MNHEY, CDR2 SVGEGT. This CDR3 is built from 17 residues.

The V call is TRBV7-8, the J call TRBJ1-3; tentative D call: TRBD1 (6 bases). The CDR3 length is 15 residues. V was clipped by 3 bases and J by 0 bases, with 9 bases between them. The germline V gene has CDR1 SGHVS and CDR2 FQNEAQ. The CDR3 loop reads CASSFDRFSGNTIYF. Here the CDR3 DNA reads TGTGCCAGCAGCTTCGACAGGTTCTCTGGAAACACCATATATTTT. Full variable domain (outside the CDR3, taken from reference TRBV7-8 and TRBJ1-3): GAGVSQSPRYKVAKRGQDVALRCDPISGHVSLFWYQQALGQGPEFLTYFQNEAQLDKSGLPSDRFFAERPEGSVSTLKIQRTQQEDSAVYLCASSFDRFSGNTIYFGEGSWLTVV.

This clone was detected only once. The rearrangement uses TRBV7-9 and TRBJ1-6; no reliable D call. The CDR3 contains 12 residues. V was shortened by 6 bases and J by 9 bases, with 9 bases between the two germline ends. CDR1 and CDR2 (germline): SEHNR, FQNEAQ (reference sequence). CDR3 region: CASSYQSSPLHF. The CDR3 DNA reads as TGTGCCAGCAGTTACCAAAGTTCACCCCTCCACTTT.

In DNA form, the CDR3 reads TGTGCCAGCAGTTGGGAACTGGGGGAGACCCAGTACTTC. Translation: CASSWELGETQYF. The chain uses TRBV12-3 or TRBV12-4 and TRBJ2-5, with D hard to call. V was pared by 4 bases and J by 5 bases, with 11 bases between. The CDR3 loop spans 13 amino acids.

The chain uses TRBV18 and TRBJ1-2; 8 positions agree with TRBD1. From germline, CDR1 is KGHSH and CDR2 LQKENI. CDR3 size: 17 residues. With 2 bases clipped from V and 4 bases from J, the junction kept 12 bases outside the gene matches. The CDR3 DNA is TGTGCCAGCTCACCAGGGCAGGGGGCGACCTGGGGCTATGGCTACACCTTC. Translating gives CASSPGQGATWGYGYTF. Full variable domain (missing parts from reference TRBV18 and TRBJ1-2): NAGVMQNPRHLVRRRGQEARLRCSPMKGHSHVYWYRQLPEEGLKFMVYLQKENIIDESGMPKERFSAEFPKEGPSILRIQQVVRGDSAAYFCASSPGQGATWGYGYTFGSGTRLTVV.

The chain couples TRBV7-2 to TRBJ1-1; D is unclear. From germline, CDR1 is SGHTA and CDR2 FQGNSA. This CDR3 region has 14 residues. The V gene lost 2 bases and the J gene lost 0 bases, with 7 bases spanning the gap. CDR3 protein: CASSLPGMNTEAFF. The CDR3 DNA follows: TGTGCCAGCAGCTTACCCGGAATGAACACTGAAGCTTTCTTT.

V usage is TRBV18 and J usage is TRBJ1-2; the D gene is possibly TRBD1 (6 bases). CDR1 is KGHSH, CDR2 LQKENI, per germline. The CDR3 consists of 16 residues. The V end was cut by 0 bases, the J end by 5 bases, with 16 bases between. The CDR3, as DNA: TGTGCCAGCTCACCACCTGAAGAGCAGGGGAGATATGGCTACACCTTC. Amino acid sequence: CASSPPEEQGRYGYTF. Together with reference TRBV18 and TRBJ1-2, the CDR3 gives the full variable domain: NAGVMQNPRHLVRRRGQEARLRCSPMKGHSHVYWYRQLPEEGLKFMVYLQKENIIDESGMPKERFSAEFPKEGPSILRIQQVVRGDSAAYFCASSPPEEQGRYGYTFGSGTRLTVV.

J is TRBJ2-6 and V is TRBV2, with D unclear. The CDR3 has 15 residues. Germline V CDR1 and CDR2: SNHLY, FYNNEI. V dropped 7 bases and J dropped 4 bases, with 14 bases sitting between them. The CDR3 here is CASTRSTSGANVLTF. DNA of the CDR3: TGTGCCAGCACCAGATCGACATCCGGGGCCAACGTCCTGACTTTC.

This clone was detected only a few times. V gene TRBV19 combines with J gene TRBJ1-2; perhaps TRBD1 as D (6 bases). Trimming shortened V by 8 bases and J by 0 bases, and 7 bases separated the two germline ends. Germline CDR1 is LNHDA and CDR2 is SQIVND (reference sequence). The CDR3 is 12 residues long. DNA of the CDR3: TGTGCCAGTGGACAGTCTAACTATGGCTACACCTTC. As protein: CASGQSNYGYTF. Full variable domain (remainder filled in from reference TRBV19 and TRBJ1-2): DGGITQSPKYLFRKEGQNVTLSCEQNLNHDAMYWYRQDPGQGLRLIYYSQIVNDFQKGDIAEGYSVSREKKESFPLTVTSAQKNPTAFYLCASGQSNYGYTFGSGTRLTVV.